The 20 T cell receptor beta chains presented below share a single source sample, sequenced in a study of CD8 T cells in Susac syndrome. Random hexamers were used to reverse transcribe an amount of roughly 0.5 to 1 ug RNA. Via MiXCR, TCRdb re-called the immunoSEQ multiplex PCR reads, giving one row per CDR3 protein. The repertoire has about 210,000 distinct CDR3 sequences, about 95% of them found once; the top ten carry 0.095%. The sequencing input was CD4+ T cells from PBMCs. The source of these receptors is a human donor with multiple sclerosis.

This chain joins TRBV30 and TRBJ1-1; D may be TRBD1 (5 bases). Germline V gene lookup returns CDR1 GTSNPN and CDR2 SVGIG (reference sequence). This CDR3 is 13 amino acids long. V shed 5 bases and J shed 4 bases, with 14 bases lying between them. CDR3 nucleotide sequence: TGTGCCTGGTTTGGGGGGTTGGGCACTGAAGCTTTCTTT. This encodes CAWFGGLGTEAFF. The variable domain in full, with the rest retrieved from reference TRBV30 and TRBJ1-1, is SQTIHQWPATLVQPVGSPLSLECTVEGTSNPNLYWYRQAAGRGLQLLFYSVGIGQISSEVPQNLSASRPQDRQFILSSKKLLLSDSGFYLCAWFGGLGTEAFFGQGTRLTVV.

The gene calls are TRBV3-1 and TRBJ2-5, with D possibly TRBD1 on 5 matching bases. This CDR3 region has 16 residues. Per the germline V gene, CDR1 is LGHDT and CDR2 is YNNKEL (reference sequence). Trimming stripped 0 bases from V and 5 bases from J, with 16 bases between. The CDR3, as DNA: TGTGCCAGCAGCCAAGATATTAGTCAGGGTTGGGAGACCCAGTACTTC. It codes for CASSQDISQGWETQYF.

This chain connects TRBV12-3 or TRBV12-4 to TRBJ2-7; D is possibly TRBD1 or TRBD2 (5 bases each). This CDR3 is built from 14 residues. V lost 5 bases and J 2 bases, leaving 13 bases between the germline ends. The CDR3 coding sequence is TGTGCCAGCAGTGCCCCGGGACGAACCTACGAGCAGTACTTC. As protein: CASSAPGRTYEQYF.

This chain joins TRBV18 and TRBJ2-7, with D possibly matching TRBD1 (5 bases). The CDR3 loop spans 14 amino acids. Germline V CDR1 and CDR2: KGHSH, LQKENI. Trimming pared 2 bases from V and 5 bases from J, leaving 13 bases between. The CDR3 protein is CASSPNQGVDEQYF. CDR3 DNA sequence: TGTGCCAGCTCACCAAACCAGGGTGTCGACGAGCAGTACTTC.

The chain joins TRBV24-1 to TRBJ2-5; no clear D gene. CDR3 length: 13 amino acids. Germline CDR1 and CDR2: KGHDR and SFDVKD. V lost 0 bases and J lost 5, with 6 bases in between. The CDR3 region is CATSDLLSETQYF. The CDR3 nucleotides read TGTGCCACCAGTGATTTGCTTTCGGAGACCCAGTACTTC.

The gene calls are TRBV20-1 and TRBJ1-2, with a tentative D call TRBD1 (5 bases). The CDR3 runs to 13 residues. Germline-derived CDR1 and CDR2 are DFQATT and SNEGSKA (reference sequence). V lost 3 bases and J lost 8, with 16 bases in between. The CDR3: CSASAEGLRGYTF. As DNA, the CDR3 is TGCAGTGCTAGCGCTGAGGGGCTTCGGGGCTACACCTTC.

The genes are TRBV28 and TRBJ1-5; D is uncertain. With 4 bases removed from V and 6 bases from J, the gap between germline ends came to 7 bases. CDR1 and CDR2 from the germline V gene are MDHEN and SYDVKM. CDR3 length: 12 residues. The CDR3 protein is CASSSLGQPQHF. The CDR3, as DNA: TGTGCCAGCAGTTCCCTCGGTCAGCCCCAGCATTTT.

J is TRBJ2-5 and V is TRBV7-9; a weak D match, TRBD2 (5 bases). Germline CDR1 and CDR2: SEHNR and FQNEAQ (reference sequence). The CDR3 length is 13 residues. Deletions cut 0 bases from V and 5 bases from J, with 7 bases between. The chain's CDR3 is CASSLARGETQYF. CDR3 nucleotide sequence: TGTGCCAGCAGCTTAGCGCGAGGGGAGACCCAGTACTTC.

The rearrangement uses TRBV19 and TRBJ2-1; the match to TRBD2 covers 9 bases. V lost 2 bases and J lost 6; bases outside the gene matches: 8. The CDR3 consists of 16 residues. The germline V gene encodes CDR1 LNHDA and CDR2 SQIVND (reference sequence). CDR3: CASSILSGRLLNEQFF. The CDR3 nucleotides are TGTGCCAGTAGTATACTAAGCGGGAGGTTACTCAATGAGCAGTTCTTC.

This clonotype was seen a single time. The J gene is TRBJ1-2, the V gene TRBV27, with D perhaps matching TRBD1 (5 bases). Germline loops: CDR1 MNHEY, CDR2 SMNVEV (reference sequence). Trimming shortened V by 6 bases and J by 7 bases, and 21 bases separated the two germline ends. The CDR3 extends over 15 amino acids. CDR3 coding DNA: TGTGCCAGCAGCCAAATCAGCGGGGCAAGTGGTGGCTACACCTTC. Translating gives CASSQISGASGGYTF.

The chain has TRBV20-1 and TRBJ1-5, with a tentative D call TRBD1 (5 bases). The CDR3 length is 13 residues. In germline, CDR1 is DFQATT, CDR2 SNEGSKA (reference sequence). Trimming pared 1 base from V and 2 bases from J, leaving 6 bases between. The CDR3, as DNA: TGCAGTGCTAGAGGGACACGCAATCAGCCCCAGCATTTT. This sequence encodes CSARGTRNQPQHF.

CDR3 sequence reads: CSASRRTVRYTEAFF. The CDR3 DNA sequence: TGCAGTGCTAGTCGACGGACAGTAAGGTACACTGAAGCTTTCTTT. The chain carries TRBV20-1 and TRBJ1-1, with D possibly matching TRBD1 (6 bases). V gave up 3 bases and J gave up 3 bases, with 17 bases separating them. Per the germline V gene, CDR1 is DFQATT and CDR2 is SNEGSKA (reference sequence). There are 15 residues in the CDR3.

This CDR3 is CASSQDVGSLRGYTF. DNA for the CDR3: TGTGCCAGCAGCCAAGACGTCGGCAGTCTAAGAGGCTACACCTTC. This chain joins TRBV3-1 and TRBJ1-2; no firm D call. V was pared by 0 bases and J by 8 bases, with 16 bases between. The CDR3 consists of 15 residues. The germline V gene encodes CDR1 LGHDT and CDR2 YNNKEL (reference sequence).

The CDR3 bases are TGTGCCACCAGCAGAGAGGACGGAGGTAATGAAAAACTGTTTTTT. Protein product: CATSREDGGNEKLFF. The chain employs TRBV15 and TRBJ1-4; D is undetermined. Germline V lookup: CDR1 LNHNV, CDR2 YYDKDF (reference sequence). The CDR3 totals 15 residues. V lost 0 bases and J 4 bases, leaving 9 bases between the germline ends.

The sample holds one count of this clonotype. This chain links TRBV2 with TRBJ2-1, with 11 bases that match TRBD2. J was trimmed by 10 bases and V by 3 bases; bases with no gene match: 8. The CDR3 has 15 residues. Germline lookup yields CDR1 SNHLY and CDR2 FYNNEI. The CDR3 bases are TGTGCCAGCAGTGAGGATAGCGGGGGGGCATGGGAGCAGTTCTTC. It codes for CASSEDSGGAWEQFF.

This chain connects TRBV9 to TRBJ2-7, with 7 bases aligning to TRBD2. CDR3 length equals 14 residues. Germline V lookup: CDR1 SGDLS, CDR2 YYNGEE. V was clipped by 4 bases and J by 6 bases; unmatched bases: 10. CDR3 loop: CASSSTAGVGEQYF. The CDR3, as DNA: TGTGCCAGCAGCTCGACGGCGGGAGTAGGCGAGCAGTACTTC.

J is TRBJ1-5 and V is TRBV6-1; D not resolved. The length of the CDR3 is 13 residues. The ends were cut back, 5 bases at V and 10 bases at J, with 15 bases in the middle. Germline CDR1 reads MNHNS; CDR2 reads SASEGT. In DNA, the CDR3 is TGTGCCAGCAGTAGTGCGATCGGGAATCCCCAGCATTTT. Its protein is CASSSAIGNPQHF.

The CDR3 loop is CASTGDTEAFF. CDR3 bases: TGTGCCAGTACGGGGGACACTGAAGCTTTCTTT. This chain links TRBV19 with TRBJ1-1, with D tentatively TRBD1 (5 bases). Germline values: CDR1 LNHDA, CDR2 SQIVND (reference sequence). The CDR3 has 11 residues. V lost 7 bases, J lost 3 bases, and 6 bases lay in between. Full variable domain (remainder filled in from reference TRBV19 and TRBJ1-1): DGGITQSPKYLFRKEGQNVTLSCEQNLNHDAMYWYRQDPGQGLRLIYYSQIVNDFQKGDIAEGYSVSREKKESFPLTVTSAQKNPTAFYLCASTGDTEAFFGQGTRLTVV.

The chain is built from TRBV5-4 and TRBJ2-4; 7 positions match TRBD1. The CDR3 runs 15 residues. The V segment lost 4 bases and the J segment 6 bases; nucleotides outside the gene matches: 10. Germline V gene data show CDR1 as SGHNT and CDR2 as YYREEE (reference sequence). DNA of the CDR3: TGTGCCAGCAGCACTACGGGACAGACAACAAACATTCAGTACTTC. It yields the protein CASSTTGQTTNIQYF.

This clonotype turned up a few times. The gene calls are TRBV29-1 and TRBJ2-5, with TRBD2 as a possible D gene (6 bases). Looked up from germline, CDR1 is SQVTM and CDR2 is ANQGSEA. The length of the CDR3 is 12 residues. The germline V and J ends were trimmed by 4 bases and 4 bases, with 10 bases remaining between them. The DNA for the CDR3 is TGCAGCGTTGGAGGGACTTCAGAGACCCAGTACTTC. Amino acids: CSVGGTSETQYF.